This TCR beta chain was captured in a study of CD8+CD57+ T cells in acquired aplastic anemia. A word on this clonotype: A much larger clone sits a single nucleotide away, making a read error possible.

Genomic DNA, serving as template, underwent TCR beta VDJ and CDR3 profiling. A single record per CDR3 protein comes from TCRdb applying MiXCR to the reads. The sample carries 150,000 to 200,000 distinct CDR3 sequences, roughly 43% recorded once. Patients sequenced had flow cytometry evidence of CD8+CD57+ cell expansion. This CDR3 is 16 amino acids long. Germline assignment: CDR1 SGHRS and CDR2 YFSETQ. V lost 0 bases and J lost 1, with 13 bases in between. The sequencing sample was made of sorted CD4+, CD8+, or CD8+CD57+ T cells (not recorded which) from PBMCs. The gene calls are TRBV5-1 and TRBJ1-2, with unresolved D. This receptor was identified in a human donor with aplastic anemia. CDR3 protein: CASSLEARCLNYGYTF. In DNA form, the CDR3 reads TGCGCCAGCAGCTTGGAGGCCAGATGCCTTAACTATGGCTACACCTTC.